These 25 T cell receptor beta chains originate from one sample sequenced in a study of T cells in Graves' hyperthyroidism and ophthalmopathy. Amplification of TCR beta CDR3 regions used RNA as the template. HTBI primers were employed in a first-round RT-PCR of the TCR CDR3. TCRdb reprocessed the multiplex PCR reads with MiXCR, giving one entry per CDR3 protein. The table records under 450,000 distinct CDR3 sequences, less than 20% of them present only once. Input material: blood. The receptors come from a woman between 18 and 30 years old with Graves' hyperthyroidism.

In this sample, this clonotype turned up a few times. The chain carries TRBV20-1 and TRBJ2-2; D unclear. From germline, CDR1 is DFQATT and CDR2 SNEGSKA (reference sequence). This CDR3 contains 13 residues. The ends were cut back, 0 bases at V and 7 bases at J, with 9 bases in the middle. The CDR3 sequence is CSARDTLIGELFF. The CDR3 coding sequence is TGCAGTGCTAGAGATACTCTCATCGGGGAGCTGTTTTTT.

A note on this clonotype: One end of the junction does not line up with germline, which may come from a read error. The CDR3 loop is CASSFAGGQTGELSF. The DNA of the CDR3 is TGTGCCAGCAGTTTTGCGGGGGGGCAAACCGGGGAGCTGTCTTTT. The V gene is TRBV28, the J gene TRBJ2-2; 9 bases are shared with TRBD2. The CDR3 loop spans 15 amino acids. Germline lookup yields CDR1 MDHEN and CDR2 SYDVKM.

This clonotype was detected only a few times. The rearrangement joins TRBV20-1 to TRBJ2-1; D possibly corresponds to TRBD1 (6 bases). The CDR3 runs to 15 residues. V was cut by 3 bases and J by 3 bases, with 15 bases left in between. Germline loops: CDR1 DFQATT, CDR2 SNEGSKA (reference sequence). CDR3 nucleotide sequence: TGCAGTGCTAGTACTGGACAGTTTGGCTACAATGAGCAGTTCTTC. It translates to CSASTGQFGYNEQFF.

This clonotype has at least ten counts. The gene calls are TRBV11-2 and TRBJ2-1; 14 nucleotides align to TRBD2. Trimming removed 3 bases from V and 7 bases from J; junction bases left unmatched: 8. Germline V lookup: CDR1 SGHAT, CDR2 FQNNGV. This CDR3 contains 17 residues. The CDR3 nucleotides read TGTGCCAGCAGCTTCCGGACTAGCGGGAGGTTGATTAATGAGCAGTTCTTC. This translates into CASSFRTSGRLINEQFF.

This clonotype was seen more than once but under ten times. This chain connects TRBV6-5 to TRBJ1-1, with D unresolved. In germline, CDR1 is MNHEY, CDR2 SVGAGI. Trimming took off 2 bases at V and 9 bases at J, with 19 bases between the two ends. The CDR3 length is 15 residues. DNA for the CDR3: TGTGCCAGCAGTTACACTAGAATTGGTGTGAACCAAGCTTTCTTT. Translation: CASSYTRIGVNQAFF.

Regarding this clonotype: One end of the junction fails to match germline, which may point to a read error. J is TRBJ1-1 and V is TRBV6-2 or TRBV6-3, with a tentative D call TRBD1 (6 bases). The CDR3 has 16 amino acids. Germline values: CDR1 MNHEY, CDR2 SVGEGT. CDR3 DNA sequence: TGTGCCAGCATTTACCGGGACACCGCCCGACTGGCTGAAGCTTTCTTT. Translating gives CASIYRDTARLAEAFF.

This clonotype was seen repeatedly, ten times or more. This chain joins TRBV20-1 and TRBJ2-5; 8 bases agree with TRBD1. The CDR3 is 14 amino acids. CDR1 and CDR2 (germline): DFQATT, SNEGSKA (reference sequence). V dropped 3 bases and J dropped 4; count of bases not matched to a gene: 7. The CDR3 nucleotides are TGCAGTGCTAGCGACAGGGGTGTTGGAGAGACCCAGTACTTC. This translates into CSASDRGVGETQYF.

This clonotype was counted ten times or more. The V and J genes are TRBV11-1 and TRBJ2-7; 8 bases map to TRBD1. The CDR3 has 18 amino acids. Germline V gene sequence: CDR1 SGHAT, CDR2 FQDESV (reference sequence). Germline trimming cut 5 bases from V and 2 bases from J; bases unmatched to any gene: 17. CDR3 nucleotides: TGTGCCAGCAGCCTTAGCGCACCCAGGACAGGGTTGACCTACGAGCAGTACTTC. Translating gives CASSLSAPRTGLTYEQYF.

Many counts were recorded for this clonotype. CDR3 sequence (DNA): TGTGCCAGCAGCTCCGGTCACCAGGGTGAGCAGTTCTTC. Translated: CASSSGHQGEQFF. The genes are TRBV7-3 and TRBJ2-1; perhaps TRBD1 as D (5 bases). The germline V gene encodes CDR1 SGHTA and CDR2 FQGTGA. Trimming took off 4 bases at V and 9 bases at J, with 13 bases between the two ends. The CDR3 is 13 amino acids. The whole variable domain, filled in from reference TRBV7-3 and TRBJ2-1, reads GAGVSQTPSNKVTEKGKYVELRCDPISGHTALYWYRQSLGQGPEFLIYFQGTGAADDSGLPNDRFFAVRPEGSVSTLKIQRTERGDSAVYLCASSSGHQGEQFFGPGTRLTVL.

The chain employs TRBV28 and TRBJ2-4; D unclear. This CDR3 has 15 residues. Trimming took 1 base from V and 11 from J, leaving 18 bases between them. Germline V gives CDR1 MDHEN, CDR2 SYDVKM. CDR3 nucleotide sequence: TGTGCCAGCAGTTTATCAGGTTCCTCTTTCCGGCTTCAGTACTTC. Its translation: CASSLSGSSFRLQYF.

The V and J genes are TRBV20-1 and TRBJ1-5; D remains ambiguous. This CDR3 region has 14 residues. The germline gives CDR1 DFQATT, CDR2 SNEGSKA (reference sequence). Trimming shortened V by 0 bases and J by 1 base, and 7 bases separated the two germline ends. As DNA, the CDR3 is TGCAGTGCTAGAGAGTTAAGGAGCAATCAGCCCCAGCATTTT. Translated, it gives CSARELRSNQPQHF.

The chain uses TRBV10-3 and TRBJ1-6; the match to TRBD1 covers 7 bases. Germline V gene lookup returns CDR1 ENHRY and CDR2 SYGVKD. V shed 2 bases and J 6 bases; nucleotides not matched to a gene: 1. CDR3 length: 14 residues. The CDR3 DNA is TGTGCCATCAGTGAGCGGGACAGTAATTCACCCCTCCACTTT. Its protein product is CAISERDSNSPLHF.

Remarks on this clonotype: This clone may be a read error of a much larger clone one base away. This sequence joins TRBV18 and TRBJ2-2; possible D gene TRBD1, 5 bases. Trimming took off 1 base at V and 1 base at J, with 10 bases between the two ends. Germline-derived CDR1 and CDR2 are KGHSH and LQKENI. The CDR3 totals 16 residues. The DNA for the CDR3 is TGTGCCAGCTCACCACGACAGCTCGTGAACACCGGGGAGCTGTTTTTT. Amino acid sequence: CASSPRQLVNTGELFF.

This clonotype was picked up many times. The chain has TRBV20-1 and TRBJ1-6; TRBD1 aligns across 8 bases. The CDR3 extends over 16 amino acids. Germline trimming cut 0 bases from V and 5 bases from J; bases unmatched to any gene: 6. Germline V gives CDR1 DFQATT, CDR2 SNEGSKA (reference sequence). The CDR3 reads CSARDDGQGNNSPLHF. CDR3 bases: TGCAGTGCTAGAGACGACGGACAGGGTAATAATTCACCCCTCCACTTT.

The chain recombines TRBV6-2 or TRBV6-3 with TRBJ1-6; 7 bases are shared with TRBD1. CDR1 and CDR2 (germline): MNHEY, SVGEGT. V trimming: 8 bases; J trimming: 5 bases; junction bases outside the gene matches: 6. This CDR3 is 14 amino acids long. The DNA of the CDR3 is TGTGCCAGCCGGGGCAGGGGGAATAATTCACCCCTCCACTTT. It encodes CASRGRGNNSPLHF.

This clonotype was counted a few times. The chain links TRBV5-1 to TRBJ2-2, with D uncertain. Germline CDR1 is SGHRS and CDR2 is YFSETQ. The V and J ends lost 0 bases and 7 bases respectively, with 13 bases between them. The CDR3 extends over 15 amino acids. CDR3 sequence reads: CASSLDISTYGELFF. The CDR3 DNA is TGCGCCAGCAGCTTGGATATTAGCACTTACGGGGAGCTGTTTTTT. The entire variable domain, with the rest obtained from reference TRBV5-1 and TRBJ2-2, is as follows: KAGVTQTPRYLIKTRGQQVTLSCSPISGHRSVSWYQQTPGQGLQFLFEYFSETQRNKGNFPGRFSGRQFSNSRSEMNVSTLELGDSALYLCASSLDISTYGELFFGEGSRLTVL.

This sequence joins TRBV4-1 and TRBJ2-7; D might be TRBD2 (6 bases). Germline V gene data show CDR1 as MGHRA and CDR2 as YSYEKL. V was shortened by 4 bases and J by 5 bases, with 18 bases between the two germline ends. This CDR3 is built from 15 residues. The DNA of the CDR3 is TGCGCCAGCAGCCTCTCCCGCGGGGTGACTGACGAGCAGTACTTC. Amino acid sequence: CASSLSRGVTDEQYF.

This clonotype occurred many times. The rearrangement joins TRBV12-3 or TRBV12-4 to TRBJ1-5, with 7 bases matching TRBD1. CDR3 size: 16 residues. With 5 bases clipped from V and 0 bases from J, the junction kept 7 bases outside the gene matches. DNA of the CDR3: TGTGCCAGCAGTATACAGGGGATCGCTAGCAATCAGCCCCAGCATTTT. Protein product: CASSIQGIASNQPQHF.

The chain employs TRBV7-3 and TRBJ2-1, with TRBD2 identical over 12 bases. This CDR3 is built from 15 residues. CDR1 and CDR2 (germline): SGHTA, FQGTGA. With V trimmed by 5 bases and J by 5 bases, 4 bases remained unmatched. The CDR3: CASSTGLAGNNEQFF. The CDR3 DNA is TGTGCCAGCAGCACTGGACTAGCGGGGAACAATGAGCAGTTCTTC.

This clonotype has a count of ten or more. The chain links TRBV7-4 to TRBJ1-1; 11 bases match TRBD1. In germline, CDR1 is SGHVT, CDR2 SQSDAQ. This CDR3 is built from 15 residues. Trimming removed 5 bases from V and 4 bases from J; junction bases left unmatched: 6. The CDR3 region has the DNA TGTGCCAGCAGCCCGGGGACAGGGGGTGGCACTGAAGCTTTCTTT. Translated: CASSPGTGGGTEAFF.

In its sample, this clonotype was seen many times. This rearrangement joins TRBV7-3 to TRBJ2-1, with D maybe TRBD2 (7 bases). CDR3 length: 14 residues. The germline gives CDR1 SGHTA, CDR2 FQGTGA. With 2 bases removed from V and 6 bases from J, the gap between germline ends came to 11 bases. CDR3 region: CASSLRGASNEQFF. The CDR3 DNA is TGTGCCAGCAGCTTACGGGGGGCAAGCAATGAGCAGTTCTTC.

This clonotype was detected a few times. J is TRBJ2-1 and V is TRBV6-6; 12 bases match TRBD2. Germline CDR1 reads MNHNY; CDR2 reads SVGAGI (reference sequence). The V and J ends lost 0 bases and 10 bases, in that order; junction bases with no gene match: 7. The CDR3 consists of 16 residues. The CDR3 region has the DNA TGTGCCAGCAGTTACTCTACGGCTAGCGGGAGGGCCGAGCAGTTCTTC. Encoded protein: CASSYSTASGRAEQFF.

The table lists this clonotype with many counts. The chain carries TRBV18 and TRBJ2-7; TRBD1 might be the D (5 bases). The CDR3 totals 13 residues. Germline-derived CDR1 and CDR2 are KGHSH and LQKENI. V shed 8 bases and J shed 1 base, with 12 bases lying between them. CDR3 bases: TGTGCCAGCCAGCGTACAGGTTCCTACGAGCAGTACTTC. Translated: CASQRTGSYEQYF.

This clonotype was counted only a few times. The chain has TRBV5-1 and TRBJ2-2; 7 nucleotides line up with TRBD1. Per the germline V gene, CDR1 is SGHRS and CDR2 is YFSETQ. The trim removed 3 bases at V and 6 bases at J, leaving 2 bases unmatched. This CDR3 has 13 amino acids. For the CDR3, the DNA is TGCGCCAGCAGCTCGGGACAGCCCGGGGAGCTGTTTTTT. Translating it yields CASSSGQPGELFF.

The genes are TRBV27 and TRBJ2-2; 9 bases map to TRBD2. CDR1 and CDR2 from the germline V gene are MNHEY and SMNVEV (reference sequence). Trimming removed 1 base from V and 1 base from J; junction bases left unmatched: 7. The CDR3 has 18 amino acids. The CDR3 loop is CASSLLAGDGRNTGELFF. Here the CDR3 DNA reads TGTGCCAGCAGTTTATTAGCGGGAGATGGGAGGAACACCGGGGAGCTGTTTTTT.